These T cell receptor beta chains were read from a single sample in a study of cytomegalovirus exposure and HLA in healthy donors. Clones were read by immunoSEQ multiplex PCR, and TCRdb kept only the in-frame ones, dropping some. The sample carries over 200,000 clones, roughly 87% recorded once. What was sequenced was PBMCs. These receptor sequences come from a woman between 40 and 50 years old in good health and CMV-seropositive. Both conserved end residues are part of each CDR3. A D gene is named only where the DNA matches it firmly. Clone size appears in some rows only: once, few, many, or a class for an expanded clone.

V	size	J	D	DNA	CDR3
TRBV7-2	NA	TRBJ2-7	NA	TGTGCCAGCAGCTTAGCTATAGGGACTTCAAGCTCCTACGAGCAGTACTTC	CASSLAIGTSSSYEQYF
TRBV29-1	few	TRBJ2-7	NA	TGCAGCGTTGAAGGGACGGGAAACTACGAGCAGTACTTC	CSVEGTGNYEQYF
TRBV9	NA	TRBJ1-2	NA	TGTGCCAGCAGCGTAGCCGCGCGCGAGGGTAGGAGTGGCTACACCTTC	CASSVAAREGRSGYTF
TRBV5-1	NA	TRBJ2-7	TRBD1	TGCGCCAGCAGCGTAAGACCGGGACAGGGGACCTACGAGCAGTACTTC	CASSVRPGQGTYEQYF
TRBV9	NA	TRBJ2-2	NA	TGTGCCAGCAGCGTAGGCGGCGTGACCGGGGAGCTGTTTTTT	CASSVGGVTGELFF
TRBV7-2	once	TRBJ1-2	NA	TGTGCCAGCAGCTTAGAGGTTTGGGGGGAGGATGGCTACACCTTC	CASSLEVWGEDGYTF
TRBV18	NA	TRBJ1-1	TRBD1	TGTGCCAGCTCACCACTTACCGGGACAGGGAACACTGAAGCTTTCTTT	CASSPLTGTGNTEAFF
TRBV12-5	NA	TRBJ1-3	TRBD1	TGTGCTAGTGGTTTACAGACAGGGGGCCACTCTGGAAACACCATATATTTT	CASGLQTGGHSGNTIYF
TRBV6-5	NA	TRBJ2-5	TRBD1	TGTGCCAGCAGTACCGACAGGGGGAGCGGGACCCAGTACTTC	CASSTDRGSGTQYF
TRBV11-3	NA	TRBJ2-7	TRBD2	TGTGCCAGCCGAGGGAGGGCGGGATACGAGCAGTACTTC	CASRGRAGYEQYF
TRBV4-1	NA	TRBJ1-2	NA	TGCGCCAGCAGCCAAGGTGGACAGAGCAACTATGGCTACACCTTC	CASSQGGQSNYGYTF
TRBV15	NA	TRBJ2-5	TRBD2	TGTGCCACCAGCAGAGATGGCCTAGCGGGGAGCCAAGAGACCCAGTACTTC	CATSRDGLAGSQETQYF
TRBV5-1	few	TRBJ2-2	TRBD1	TGCGCCAGCGAGACAGGGTGGGACACCGGGGAGCTGTTTTTT	CASETGWDTGELFF
TRBV6-4	once	TRBJ1-4	TRBD1	TGTGCCAGCTTCCGGGACAGGGGACGGGAAAAACTGTTTTTT	CASFRDRGREKLFF
TRBV9	few	TRBJ2-2	NA	TGTGCCAGCAGCGTCCGACTCACCGGGGAGCTGTTTTTT	CASSVRLTGELFF
TRBV6-5	NA	TRBJ2-7	NA	TGTGCCAGCAGTAGGGGCCCTTCCTACGAGCAGTACTTC	CASSRGPSYEQYF
TRBV11-1	NA	TRBJ2-7	NA	TGTGCCAGCAGCTTAGGTCCGGACTTACCCTACGAGCAGTACTTC	CASSLGPDLPYEQYF
TRBV6-5	NA	TRBJ2-2	NA	TGTGCCAGCTGGGGGCCAAGGACGGCCGGGGAGCTGTTTTTT	CASWGPRTAGELFF
TRBV10-3	once	TRBJ2-2	NA	TGTGCCATCAGTCCCTTATGGGGGGTCAACACCGGGGAGCTGTTTTTT	CAISPLWGVNTGELFF